This TCR beta chain was obtained from a study of sequential checkpoint blockade in melanoma. The wider study: Arm A got nivolumab then ipilimumab; arm B the reverse, 1:1.

Stated treatment: randomized to nivolumab then ipilimumab (arm A) or the reverse (arm B). TCRdb's copy holds only in-frame clones and misses some; the assay was immunoSEQ multiplex PCR. The profile shows 32,000 or so clones, roughly 85% of them singletons. The sequence derives from a human donor with melanoma. Material: CD8+ T cells sorted from blood (inferred from file names), obtained from a patient given nivolumab and ipilimumab in sequence.

The CDR3 reads CASSLDRGNQPQHF. The CDR3, as DNA: TGTGCCAGCAGCTTGGACAGGGGCAATCAGCCCCAGCATTTT. The J gene is TRBJ1-5, the V gene TRBV27; TRBD1 agrees at 8 bases. The CDR3 has 14 residues. The V gene end was trimmed by 6 bases and the J gene end by 2 bases; junction bases not matched to a gene: 3. Germline assignment: CDR1 MNHEY and CDR2 SMNVEV (reference sequence).